A single sample is the source of the 22 T cell receptor beta chains below, sequenced in a study of T cells in Graves' hyperthyroidism and ophthalmopathy. What was amplified from RNA transcripts were TCR beta CDR3 regions. With the HTBI primer set, the TCR CDR3 went through a first round of RT-PCR. TCRdb used MiXCR to reprocess the multiplex PCR reads, holding one entry per CDR3 protein. This sample has over 200,000 distinct CDR3 sequences, with just over 14% found just once. Material for sequencing was blood. The origin of the receptors is a woman aged 35 to 49 with Graves' hyperthyroidism that later progressed to Graves' ophthalmopathy.

This clonotype was seen more than once but under ten times. A much larger clone sits a single nucleotide away, making a read error possible. The genes are TRBV3-1 and TRBJ2-2; D unresolved. Germline loops: CDR1 LGHDT, CDR2 YNNKEL (reference sequence). V was trimmed by 3 bases and J by 1 base, leaving 6 bases between them. The CDR3 has 14 residues. The CDR3 spells CASSQQRNTGELFF. CDR3 bases: TGTGCCAGCAGCCAGCAGAGGAACACCGGGGAGCTGTTTTTT.

Many counts were recorded for this clonotype. The rearrangement uses TRBV10-3 and TRBJ1-2; 9 nucleotides line up with TRBD1. V dropped 4 bases and J dropped 2; count of bases not matched to a gene: 11. Per the germline V gene, CDR1 is ENHRY and CDR2 is SYGVKD. This CDR3 has 17 amino acids. The CDR3 protein is CAISVWDRVAKNYGYTF. The CDR3 DNA reads as TGTGCCATCAGTGTTTGGGACAGGGTGGCCAAAAACTATGGCTACACCTTC.

The rearrangement joins TRBV27 to TRBJ2-5; D is possibly TRBD1 or TRBD2 (5 bases each). The CDR3 consists of 17 residues. Germline lookup yields CDR1 MNHEY and CDR2 SMNVEV (reference sequence). The V end was cut by 4 bases, the J end by 2 bases, with 20 bases between. CDR3 region: CASSSLSGTDLQETQYF. As DNA, the CDR3 is TGTGCCAGCAGTTCTCTCTCGGGGACCGACCTTCAAGAGACCCAGTACTTC.

Many counts were recorded for this clonotype. The chain carries TRBV18 and TRBJ2-2, with D perhaps TRBD1 (5 bases). Germline V gene data show CDR1 as KGHSH and CDR2 as LQKENI. V lost 8 bases and J 6 bases, leaving 13 bases between the germline ends. The CDR3 has 13 amino acids. For the CDR3, the DNA is TGTGCCAGCCATAATCAGGGCGCCGGGGAGCTGTTTTTT. Encoded protein: CASHNQGAGELFF.

The sample holds many counts of this clonotype. V and J are TRBV5-4 and TRBJ2-3; D gene unclear. Germline CDR1 is SGHNT and CDR2 is YYREEE (reference sequence). The CDR3 covers 15 residues. Trimming shortened V by 0 bases and J by 6 bases, and 14 bases separated the two germline ends. CDR3 protein: CASSLAVSSVDTQYF. The CDR3 bases are TGTGCCAGCAGCTTGGCCGTTTCAAGTGTGGATACGCAGTATTTT. Filled out from reference TRBV5-4 and TRBJ2-3, the complete variable domain reads ETGVTQSPTHLIKTRGQQVTLRCSSQSGHNTVSWYQQALGQGPQFIFQYYREEENGRGNFPPRFSGLQFPNYSSELNVNALELDDSALYLCASSLAVSSVDTQYFGPGTRLTVL.

A few counts support this clonotype. The chain links TRBV5-8 to TRBJ2-1; D is unresolved. The CDR3 is 13 amino acids. Germline CDR1 is SGHTS and CDR2 is YDEGEE. The V end was cut by 7 bases, the J end by 6 bases, with 14 bases between. The DNA of the CDR3 is TGTGCCAGCGCCCGCCGGTTGGTCAATGAGCAGTTCTTC. Encoded protein: CASARRLVNEQFF.

The rearrangement links TRBV20-1 to TRBJ2-5; tentatively, D is TRBD1 (6 bases). This CDR3 spans 14 amino acids. Trimming removed 0 bases from V and 3 bases from J, with 11 bases in between. From germline, CDR1 is DFQATT and CDR2 SNEGSKA (reference sequence). The CDR3 region has the DNA TGCAGTGCTAGAGAAGGGACACCCGAAGAGACCCAGTACTTC. Its protein product is CSAREGTPEETQYF.

This clonotype has ten or more counts. The chain uses TRBV7-6 and TRBJ2-7, with TRBD2 as a possible D gene (5 bases). From germline, CDR1 is SGHVS and CDR2 FNYEAQ. V was cut by 3 bases and J by 7 bases, with 10 bases left in between. The CDR3 has 12 amino acids. The DNA for the CDR3 is TGTGCCAGCAGCTTCCCCCGAGGGGAGCAGTACTTC. This sequence encodes CASSFPRGEQYF.

The V and J genes are TRBV20-1 and TRBJ2-1; TRBD2 agrees at 15 bases. V trimming: 3 bases; J trimming: 2 bases; junction bases outside the gene matches: 8. The length of the CDR3 is 18 residues. Germline CDR1 is DFQATT and CDR2 is SNEGSKA (reference sequence). The CDR3 here is CSARSRTSGREAYNEQFF. CDR3 DNA sequence: TGCAGTGCTAGGTCACGGACTAGCGGGAGGGAAGCCTACAATGAGCAGTTCTTC.

This clonotype has ten or more counts. The genes are TRBV7-2 and TRBJ2-7, with D unresolved. CDR1 is SGHTA, CDR2 FQGNSA, per germline. The V and J ends lost 0 bases and 9 bases respectively, with 9 bases between them. CDR3 length equals 12 residues. The chain's CDR3 is CASSLAFGWQYF. The CDR3 region has the DNA TGTGCCAGCAGCTTAGCATTTGGATGGCAGTACTTC.

This clonotype was picked up many times. This chain uses TRBV9 with TRBJ1-1; no clear D gene. V lost 2 bases, J lost 0 bases, and 8 bases lay in between. CDR1 is SGDLS, CDR2 YYNGEE, per germline. The CDR3 sequence is 14 residues long. CDR3: CASSVGSLNTEAFF. In nucleotides, the CDR3 is TGTGCCAGCAGCGTCGGAAGTTTGAACACTGAAGCTTTCTTT.

The sample holds many counts of this clonotype. This chain uses TRBV3-1 with TRBJ2-5; D gene unclear. Germline CDR1 reads LGHDT; CDR2 reads YNNKEL (reference sequence). With 1 base removed from V and 1 base from J, the gap between germline ends came to 10 bases. CDR3 length equals 15 residues. The DNA of the CDR3 is TGTGCCAGCAGCCAAGTGGGCAACCTCCAAGAGACCCAGTACTTC. Translation gives CASSQVGNLQETQYF.

This clonotype was seen repeatedly, ten times or more. The genes are TRBV28 and TRBJ1-5; D is unresolved. The V and J ends lost 2 bases and 3 bases respectively, with 11 bases between them. CDR3 length: 15 amino acids. The germline V gene encodes CDR1 MDHEN and CDR2 SYDVKM. CDR3 sequence: CASSLSRANNQPQHF. CDR3 sequence (DNA): TGTGCCAGCAGTTTAAGTAGGGCTAACAATCAGCCCCAGCATTTT.

The sample holds a few counts of this clonotype. V gene TRBV12-3 or TRBV12-4 combines with J gene TRBJ2-7; 9 bases map to TRBD1. The CDR3 spans 16 residues. The trim removed 5 bases at V and 3 bases at J, leaving 11 bases unmatched. The chain's CDR3 is CASSANRGLNFYEQYF. Here the CDR3 DNA reads TGTGCCAGCAGTGCGAACAGGGGGCTGAACTTCTACGAGCAGTACTTC.

The chain has TRBV3-1 and TRBJ2-7, with D unclear. V lost 1 base, J lost 4 bases, and 5 bases lay in between. CDR1 and CDR2 (germline): LGHDT, YNNKEL (reference sequence). The CDR3 loop spans 12 amino acids. DNA for the CDR3: TGTGCCAGCAGCCAAGGTTTTTACGAGCAGTACTTC. Protein product: CASSQGFYEQYF.

The J gene is TRBJ2-2, the V gene TRBV2; 9 nucleotides align to TRBD1. There are 15 residues in the CDR3. V lost 7 bases and J lost 6; bases outside the gene matches: 9. Germline loops: CDR1 SNHLY, CDR2 FYNNEI. The CDR3 coding sequence is TGTGCCAGCAACCCGGGGACAGGGTCTCCCGGGGAGCTGTTTTTT. This translates into CASNPGTGSPGELFF.

In its sample, this clonotype was seen many times. The CDR3 sequence: CASSRRSYSNEQFF. The CDR3, as DNA: TGTGCCAGCAGTAGGAGGTCTTATTCCAATGAGCAGTTCTTC. V usage is TRBV28 and J usage is TRBJ2-1; D is perhaps TRBD2 (5 bases). The CDR3 is made up of 14 amino acids. The germline gives CDR1 MDHEN, CDR2 SYDVKM. Trimming cost V 5 bases and J 6 bases, with 14 bases left between them.

The chain has TRBV5-4 and TRBJ1-2; no reliable D call. V was pared by 0 bases and J by 2 bases, with 11 bases between. This CDR3 contains 15 residues. The V gene's germline CDR1 is SGHNT and CDR2 YYREEE (reference sequence). CDR3 coding DNA: TGTGCCAGCAGCTTGGGACCAGGAACAAACTATGGCTACACCTTC. Amino acids: CASSLGPGTNYGYTF.

As concerns this clonotype: A much larger clone differs from this one at a single base, so this may be a read error. The chain employs TRBV18 and TRBJ2-1, with 9 bases that match TRBD2. The CDR3 contains 16 residues. From germline, CDR1 is KGHSH and CDR2 LQKENI. The CDR3 loop reads CASPPLTSGYYNEQFF. DNA for the CDR3: TGTGCCAGCCCACCTCTGACTAGCGGTTACTACAATGAGCAGTTCTTC.

This clonotype has at least ten counts. CDR3 DNA sequence: TGTGCCAGCAGTTTGAGGCGCGGGGGGACGCAGTATTTT. Amino acid sequence: CASSLRRGGTQYF. This rearrangement joins TRBV28 to TRBJ2-3, with TRBD2 matching over 8 bases. The CDR3 extends over 13 amino acids. Germline CDR1 reads MDHEN; CDR2 reads SYDVKM. Trimming took 3 bases from V and 9 from J; bases not matched to a gene: 5. Combining the CDR3 with reference TRBV28 and TRBJ2-3 gives the whole variable domain DVKVTQSSRYLVKRTGEKVFLECVQDMDHENMFWYRQDPGLGLRLIYFSYDVKMKEKGDIPEGYSVSREKKERFSLILESASTNQTSMYLCASSLRRGGTQYFGPGTRLTVL.

This clonotype showed up just a few times. The V gene is TRBV20-1, the J gene TRBJ1-6; the D gene is possibly TRBD1 (6 bases). The V and J ends lost 3 bases and 0 bases respectively, with 15 bases between them. The CDR3 is made up of 17 amino acids. In germline, CDR1 is DFQATT, CDR2 SNEGSKA (reference sequence). The CDR3 sequence: CSARGKGESSYNSPLHF. CDR3 nucleotides: TGCAGTGCTAGGGGAAAGGGGGAAAGCTCCTATAATTCACCCCTCCACTTT.

In this sample, this clonotype turned up many times. The gene calls are TRBV27 and TRBJ2-7; D possibly uses TRBD1 or TRBD2 (5 bases each). This CDR3 has 13 residues. V was trimmed by 6 bases and J by 2 bases, leaving 11 bases between them. Germline V CDR1 and CDR2: MNHEY, SMNVEV (reference sequence). For the CDR3, the DNA is TGTGCCAGCAGGTGGGACGGAGCCTACGAGCAGTACTTC. Its translation is CASRWDGAYEQYF.